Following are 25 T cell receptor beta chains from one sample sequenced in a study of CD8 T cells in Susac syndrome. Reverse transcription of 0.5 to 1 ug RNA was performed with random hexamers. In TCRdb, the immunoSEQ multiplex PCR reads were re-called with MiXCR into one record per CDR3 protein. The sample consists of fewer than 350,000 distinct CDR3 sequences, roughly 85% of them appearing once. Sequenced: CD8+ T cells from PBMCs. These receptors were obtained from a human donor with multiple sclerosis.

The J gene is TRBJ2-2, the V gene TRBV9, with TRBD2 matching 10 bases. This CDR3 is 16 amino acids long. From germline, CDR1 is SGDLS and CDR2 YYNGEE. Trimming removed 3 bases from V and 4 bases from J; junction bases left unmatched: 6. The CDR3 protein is CASSGLAGGSTGELFF. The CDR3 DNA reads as TGTGCCAGCAGCGGATTAGCGGGAGGTTCCACCGGGGAGCTGTTTTTT.

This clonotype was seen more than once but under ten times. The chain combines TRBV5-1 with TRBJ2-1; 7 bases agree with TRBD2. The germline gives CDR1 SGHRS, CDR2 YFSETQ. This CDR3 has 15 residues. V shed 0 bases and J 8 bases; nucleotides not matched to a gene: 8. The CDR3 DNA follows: TGCGCCAGCAGCTTGGAGGCGGGAGCAGTAGATGAGCAGTTCTTC. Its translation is CASSLEAGAVDEQFF.

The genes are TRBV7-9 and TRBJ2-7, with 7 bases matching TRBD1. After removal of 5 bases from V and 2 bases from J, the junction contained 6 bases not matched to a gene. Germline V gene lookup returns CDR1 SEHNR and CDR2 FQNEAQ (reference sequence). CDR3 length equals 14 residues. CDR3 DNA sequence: TGTGCCAGCAGCAAGGACAGGTCGACCTACGAGCAGTACTTC. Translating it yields CASSKDRSTYEQYF.

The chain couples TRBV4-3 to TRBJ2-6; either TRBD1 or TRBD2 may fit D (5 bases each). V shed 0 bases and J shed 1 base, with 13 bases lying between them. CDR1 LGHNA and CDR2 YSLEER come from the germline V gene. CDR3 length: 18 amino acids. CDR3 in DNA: TGCGCCAGCAGCCAAGATGAGGGACCTTTATCTGGGGCCAACGTCCTGACTTTC. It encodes CASSQDEGPLSGANVLTF.

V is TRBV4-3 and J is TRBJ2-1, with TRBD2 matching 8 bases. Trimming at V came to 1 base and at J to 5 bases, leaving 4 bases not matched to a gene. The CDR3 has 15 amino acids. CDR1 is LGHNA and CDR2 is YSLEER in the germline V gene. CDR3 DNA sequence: TGCGCCAGCAGCCAAGGACTAGCGAACGACAATGAGCAGTTCTTC. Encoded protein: CASSQGLANDNEQFF.

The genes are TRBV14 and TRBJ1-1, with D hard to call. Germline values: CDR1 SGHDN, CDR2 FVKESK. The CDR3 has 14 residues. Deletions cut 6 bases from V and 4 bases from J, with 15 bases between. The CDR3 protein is CASSVGRLATEAFF. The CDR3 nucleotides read TGTGCCAGCAGTGTTGGCAGGCTCGCCACTGAAGCTTTCTTT.

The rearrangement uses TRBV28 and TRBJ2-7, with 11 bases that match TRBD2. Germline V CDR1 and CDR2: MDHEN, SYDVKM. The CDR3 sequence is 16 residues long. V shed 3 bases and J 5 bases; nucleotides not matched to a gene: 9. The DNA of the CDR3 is TGTGCCAGCAGTTTGGGGCCTAGCGGGAGGAGTAACGAGCAGTACTTC. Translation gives CASSLGPSGRSNEQYF. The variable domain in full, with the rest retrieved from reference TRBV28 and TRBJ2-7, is DVKVTQSSRYLVKRTGEKVFLECVQDMDHENMFWYRQDPGLGLRLIYFSYDVKMKEKGDIPEGYSVSREKKERFSLILESASTNQTSMYLCASSLGPSGRSNEQYFGPGTRLTVT.

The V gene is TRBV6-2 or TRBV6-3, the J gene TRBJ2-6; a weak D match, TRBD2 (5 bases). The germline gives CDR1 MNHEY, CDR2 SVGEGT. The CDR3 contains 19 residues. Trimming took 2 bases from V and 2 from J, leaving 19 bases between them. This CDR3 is CASSYIPGGVLPGANVLTF. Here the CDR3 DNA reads TGTGCCAGCAGTTACATTCCAGGAGGCGTCCTCCCTGGGGCCAACGTCCTGACTTTC.

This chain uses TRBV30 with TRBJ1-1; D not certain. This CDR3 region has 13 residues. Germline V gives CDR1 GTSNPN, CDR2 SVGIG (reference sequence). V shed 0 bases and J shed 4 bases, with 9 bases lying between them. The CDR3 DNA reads TGTGCCTGGAGTGTAAGCCTGGCCACTGAAGCTTTCTTT. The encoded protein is CAWSVSLATEAFF.

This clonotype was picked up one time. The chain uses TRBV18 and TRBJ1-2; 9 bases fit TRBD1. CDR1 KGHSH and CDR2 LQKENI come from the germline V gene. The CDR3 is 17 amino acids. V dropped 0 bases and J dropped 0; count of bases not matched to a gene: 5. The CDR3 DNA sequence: TGTGCCAGCTCACCACCCAGGGACAGGGTTCCTAACTATGGCTACACCTTC. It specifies CASSPPRDRVPNYGYTF.

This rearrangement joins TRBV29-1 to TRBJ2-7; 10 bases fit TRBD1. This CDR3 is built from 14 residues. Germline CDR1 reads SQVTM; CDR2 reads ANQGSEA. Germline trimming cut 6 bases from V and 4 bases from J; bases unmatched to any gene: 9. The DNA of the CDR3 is TGCAGCGTCGCCGGGACAGGGGTTATTTACGAGCAGTACTTC. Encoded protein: CSVAGTGVIYEQYF.

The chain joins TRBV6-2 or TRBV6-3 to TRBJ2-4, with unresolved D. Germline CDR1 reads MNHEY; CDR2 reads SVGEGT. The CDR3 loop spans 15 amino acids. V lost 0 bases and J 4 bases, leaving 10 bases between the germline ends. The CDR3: CASSYSELEKNIQYF. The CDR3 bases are TGTGCCAGCAGTTACTCGGAACTGGAGAAAAACATTCAGTACTTC.

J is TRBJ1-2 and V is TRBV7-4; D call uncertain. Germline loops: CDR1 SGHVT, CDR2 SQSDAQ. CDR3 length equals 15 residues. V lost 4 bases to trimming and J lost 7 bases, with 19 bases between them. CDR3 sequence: CASSSGPVGDCGYTF. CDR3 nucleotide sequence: TGTGCCAGCAGCTCCGGACCGGTTGGAGACTGTGGCTACACCTTC. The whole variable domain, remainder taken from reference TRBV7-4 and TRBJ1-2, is GAGVSQSPRYKVAKRGRDVALRCDSISGHVTLYWYRQTLGQGSEVLTYSQSDAQRDKSGRPSGRFSAERPERSVSTLKIQRTEQGDSAVYLCASSSGPVGDCGYTFGSGTRLTVV.

CDR3 region: CASSFNGRPRKTQYF. CDR3 DNA: TGTGCCAGCAGTTTCAACGGGAGGCCAAGGAAGACCCAGTACTTC. The rearrangement links TRBV27 to TRBJ2-5; 7 bases are shared with TRBD2. Looked up from germline, CDR1 is MNHEY and CDR2 is SMNVEV (reference sequence). CDR3 size: 15 residues. Trimming took 3 bases from V and 6 from J; bases not matched to a gene: 10.

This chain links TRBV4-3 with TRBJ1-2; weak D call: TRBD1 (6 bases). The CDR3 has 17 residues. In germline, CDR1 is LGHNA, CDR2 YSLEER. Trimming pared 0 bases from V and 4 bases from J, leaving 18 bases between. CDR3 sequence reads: CASSQDRLDGTLYGYTF. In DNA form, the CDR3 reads TGCGCCAGCAGCCAAGACAGACTCGACGGGACACTCTATGGCTACACCTTC.

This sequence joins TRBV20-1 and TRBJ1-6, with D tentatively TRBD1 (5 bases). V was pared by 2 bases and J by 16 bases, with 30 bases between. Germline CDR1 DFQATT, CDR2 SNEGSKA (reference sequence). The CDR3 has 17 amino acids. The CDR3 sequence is CSARRVATVTIPQLLHF. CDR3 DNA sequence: TGCAGTGCTAGAAGGGTTGCGACAGTCACTATCCCCCAATTGCTCCACTTT.

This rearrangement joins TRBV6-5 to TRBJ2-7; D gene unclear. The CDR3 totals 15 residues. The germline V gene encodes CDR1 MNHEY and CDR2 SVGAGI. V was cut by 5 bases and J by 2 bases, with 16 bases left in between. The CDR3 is CASSPGNSPAYEQYF. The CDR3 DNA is TGTGCCAGCAGTCCGGGTAATTCGCCCGCCTACGAGCAGTACTTC.

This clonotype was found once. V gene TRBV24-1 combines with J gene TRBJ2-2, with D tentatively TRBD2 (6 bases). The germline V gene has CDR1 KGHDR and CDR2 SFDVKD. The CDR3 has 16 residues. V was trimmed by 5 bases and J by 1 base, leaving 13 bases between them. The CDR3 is CATSGGLRMNTGELFF. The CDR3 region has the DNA TGTGCCACCAGTGGAGGACTAAGGATGAACACCGGGGAGCTGTTTTTT.

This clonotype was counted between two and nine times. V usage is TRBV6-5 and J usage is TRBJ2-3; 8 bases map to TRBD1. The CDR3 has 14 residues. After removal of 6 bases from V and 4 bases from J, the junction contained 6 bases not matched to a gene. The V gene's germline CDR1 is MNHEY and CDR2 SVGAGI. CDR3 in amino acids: CASSRDRRADTQYF. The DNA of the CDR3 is TGTGCCAGCAGCCGGGACAGGCGCGCAGATACGCAGTATTTT.

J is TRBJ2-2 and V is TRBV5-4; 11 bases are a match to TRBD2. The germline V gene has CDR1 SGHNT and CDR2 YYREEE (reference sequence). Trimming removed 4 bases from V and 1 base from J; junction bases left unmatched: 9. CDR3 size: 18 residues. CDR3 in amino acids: CASSPPGLAGGNTGELFF. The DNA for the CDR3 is TGTGCCAGCAGCCCTCCCGGGCTAGCGGGAGGGAACACCGGGGAGCTGTTTTTT.

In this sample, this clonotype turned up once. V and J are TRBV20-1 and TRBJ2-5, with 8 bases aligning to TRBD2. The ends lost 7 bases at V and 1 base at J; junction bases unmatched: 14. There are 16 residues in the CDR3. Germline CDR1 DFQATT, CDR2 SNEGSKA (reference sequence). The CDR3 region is CSVVEYREGRQETQYF. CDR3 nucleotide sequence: TGCAGTGTGGTGGAGTACCGGGAGGGCCGCCAAGAGACCCAGTACTTC.

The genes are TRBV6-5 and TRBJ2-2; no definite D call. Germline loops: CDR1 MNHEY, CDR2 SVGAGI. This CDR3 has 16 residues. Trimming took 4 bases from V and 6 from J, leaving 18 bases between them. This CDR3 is CASSFSGFFLPGELFF. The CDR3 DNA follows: TGTGCCAGCAGTTTCTCCGGTTTCTTCTTGCCCGGGGAGCTGTTTTTT.

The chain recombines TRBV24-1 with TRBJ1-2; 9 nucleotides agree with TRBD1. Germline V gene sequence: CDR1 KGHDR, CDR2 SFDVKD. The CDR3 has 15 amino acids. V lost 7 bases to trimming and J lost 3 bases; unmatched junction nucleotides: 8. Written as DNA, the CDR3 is TGTGCCACCAGGGGACGGGACAGGGCGGACTATGGCTACACCTTC. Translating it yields CATRGRDRADYGYTF.

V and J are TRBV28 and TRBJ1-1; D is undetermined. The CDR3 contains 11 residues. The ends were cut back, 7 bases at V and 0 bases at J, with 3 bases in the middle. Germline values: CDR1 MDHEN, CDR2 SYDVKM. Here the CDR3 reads CASMLNTEAFF. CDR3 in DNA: TGTGCCAGCATGTTGAACACTGAAGCTTTCTTT.

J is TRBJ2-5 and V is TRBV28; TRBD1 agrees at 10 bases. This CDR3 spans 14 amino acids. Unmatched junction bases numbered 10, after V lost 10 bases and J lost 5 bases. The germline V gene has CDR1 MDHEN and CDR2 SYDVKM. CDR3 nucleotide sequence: TGTGCCACCTGCTTCGGGACAGGGGATGAGACCCAGTACTTC. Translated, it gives CATCFGTGDETQYF.